The rows below give T cell receptor beta chains drawn from one sample of a study of chemoradiotherapy in HPV16-positive cancers. Some clones are missing from TCRdb's copy, which holds only in-frame ones; the method was immunoSEQ multiplex PCR. The sample lists about 14,000 clones, approximately 72% occurring once. The specimen was collected from a patient who underwent chemoradiotherapy. The origin of the receptors is a human donor with HPV-associated anogenital cancer. The CDR3 runs from the conserved cysteine through the conserved F or W. Each record gives: J gene, V gene, D gene, clone size, CDR3 length, CDR3 protein, CDR3 DNA. A D gene is named only where the DNA matches it firmly. A row's size may be missing; if present it is once, few, many or a size class.

TRBJ1-5 TRBV7-3 - once 14 CASSFDLYNQPQHF TGTGCCAGCAGCTTTGACCTATACAATCAGCCCCAGCATTTT
TRBJ2-1 TRBV19 TRBD2 once 15 CASSRLAGATNEQFF TGTGCCAGTAGTAGACTAGCGGGAGCAACTAATGAGCAGTTCTTC
TRBJ2-7 TRBV6-6 TRBD1 - 15 CASSYPGQGTYEQYF TGTGCCAGCAGTTACCCCGGACAGGGAACCTACGAGCAGTACTTC
TRBJ1-3 TRBV5-1 - - 15 CASSFDGSSGNTIYF TGCGCCAGCAGCTTCGACGGGTCCTCTGGAAACACCATATATTTT
TRBJ2-7 TRBV28 TRBD1 - 14 CASSSTGLAYEQYF TGTGCCAGCAGTTCGACAGGGTTGGCTTACGAGCAGTACTTC
TRBJ2-1 TRBV28 - - 13 CASSQGGYNEQFF TGTGCCAGCAGTCAGGGGGGCTACAATGAGCAGTTCTTC
TRBJ1-2 TRBV9 TRBD1 - 19 CASSPTLWGGQGGNYGYTF TGTGCCAGCAGCCCCACCCTTTGGGGAGGACAGGGGGGTAACTATGGCTACACCTTC
TRBJ1-1 TRBV9 - - 13 CASSAGLYTEAFF TGTGCCAGCAGCGCGGGGCTCTACACTGAAGCTTTCTTT
TRBJ2-7 TRBV6-1 - once 14 CASSNSGGGYEQYF TGTGCCAGCAGCAACAGCGGAGGAGGCTACGAGCAGTACTTC
TRBJ1-1 TRBV11-3 - few 13 CASSLGGQTEAFF TGTGCCAGCAGCTTGGGGGGGCAGACTGAAGCTTTCTTT
TRBJ1-2 TRBV18 TRBD1 - 17 CASSPTLTQGKSYGYTF TGTGCCAGCTCCCCTACGCTAACACAGGGGAAAAGCTATGGCTACACCTTC
TRBJ2-1 TRBV27 - - 14 CASSTIRESNEQFF TGTGCCAGCAGTACGATCAGGGAATCGAATGAGCAGTTCTTC
TRBJ2-5 TRBV7-9 TRBD2 - 15 CASSLRRDYRETQYF TGTGCCAGCAGCTTACGGCGGGACTATAGAGAGACCCAGTACTTC
TRBJ2-7 TRBV19 TRBD2 few 19 CASSIVPLADRHIPYEQYF TGTGCCAGTAGTATAGTACCCCTAGCGGACCGACATATACCCTACGAGCAGTACTTC
TRBJ2-6 TRBV7-8 TRBD1 - 17 CASNPRQGPSGANVLTF TGTGCCAGCAATCCTCGACAGGGTCCCTCTGGGGCCAACGTCCTGACTTTC
TRBJ2-1 TRBV5-4 - - 14 CASSLAGVGNEQFF TGTGCCAGCAGCTTGGCAGGTGTGGGCAATGAGCAGTTCTTC
TRBJ2-1 TRBV5-1 TRBD2 - 17 CASSLAGLAGGYNEQFF TGCGCCAGCAGCTTGGCAGGACTAGCGGGAGGGTACAATGAGCAGTTCTTC
TRBJ1-3 TRBV18 - - 14 CASSLAGYGNTIYF TGTGCCAGCTCACTCGCGGGGTATGGAAACACCATATATTTT
TRBJ1-1 TRBV6-4 - - 14 CAPGRFVDDTEAFF TGTGCCCCAGGGAGGTTCGTGGACGACACTGAAGCTTTCTTT
TRBJ1-5 TRBV6-6 TRBD1 few 15 CASTIDRGGNQPQHF TGTGCCAGCACCATCGACAGGGGAGGGAATCAGCCCCAGCATTTT
TRBJ1-4 TRBV2 - once 14 CASSDSTTNEKLFF TGTGCCAGCAGTGACAGTACAACTAATGAAAAACTGTTTTTT
TRBJ2-7 TRBV6-1 TRBD2 - 15 CAILGYDSGRNEQYF TGTGCCATCCTGGGGTACGATAGCGGGAGAAACGAGCAGTACTTC
TRBJ2-2 TRBV13 - - 14 CASSLVVNTGELFF TGTGCCAGCAGCTTAGTAGTGAACACCGGGGAGCTGTTTTTT
TRBJ2-1 TRBV6-5 TRBD2 - 15 CASSYGAGASNEQFF TGTGCCAGCAGTTACGGAGCGGGAGCGAGCAATGAGCAGTTCTTC
TRBJ1-1 TRBV18 - - 15 CASSPPGLRRTEAFF TGTGCCAGCTCACCTCCAGGGTTGAGAAGGACTGAAGCTTTCTTT
TRBJ2-1 TRBV20-1 - - 11 CSALRGNEQFF TGCAGTGCCCTTAGAGGGAATGAGCAGTTCTTC
TRBJ1-2 TRBV7-9 TRBD1 - 13 CASRRTGEHGYTF TGTGCCAGCAGGCGGACAGGGGAGCATGGCTACACCTTC
TRBJ1-4 TRBV5-5 - few 12 CASSQDNEKLFF TGTGCCAGCAGCCAAGATAATGAAAAACTGTTTTTT
TRBJ2-3 TRBV25-1 - - 11 CASKWEHTQYF TGTGCCAGCAAGTGGGAACATACGCAGTATTTT
TRBJ2-7 TRBV29-1 - - 12 CSGKLNSYEQYF TGCAGCGGGAAACTAAACTCCTACGAGCAGTACTTC
TRBJ2-3 TRBV6-1 - - 12 CASRAQGYTQYF TGTGCCAGCAGGGCCCAGGGGTACACGCAGTATTTT
TRBJ2-3 TRBV5-1 TRBD2 - 16 CASSLEGTSGFDTQYF TGCGCCAGCAGCTTGGAAGGGACTAGCGGGTTCGATACGCAGTATTTT
TRBJ2-1 TRBV27 TRBD2 - 15 CASGLLAGDYNEQFF TGTGCCAGCGGCTTACTAGCGGGCGACTACAATGAGCAGTTCTTC
TRBJ2-7 TRBV19 TRBD1 - 12 CASRGQAYEQYF TGTGCCAGTAGGGGACAGGCTTACGAGCAGTACTTC
TRBJ2-5 TRBV5-1 - once 14 CASTAGLSAETQYF TGCGCCAGCACGGCCGGACTAAGTGCTGAGACCCAGTACTTC
TRBJ2-7 TRBV6-1 - - 14 CASSAGQSPYEQYF TGTGCCAGCAGTGCGGGACAATCACCCTACGAGCAGTACTTC
TRBJ2-3 TRBV29-1 - - 10 CSSGTDTQYF TGCAGCTCGGGCACAGATACGCAGTATTTT
TRBJ1-1 TRBV29-1 - - 11 CSARQNTEAFF TGCAGCGCTAGGCAGAACACTGAAGCTTTCTTT
TRBJ2-5 TRBV15 - - 15 CATSRDGHQGETQYF TGTGCCACCAGCAGAGATGGACATCAGGGGGAGACCCAGTACTTC
TRBJ1-3 TRBV19 - medium-sized 16 CASSNGGTNSGNTIYF TGTGCCAGTAGTAACGGGGGAACGAACTCTGGAAACACCATATATTTT
TRBJ1-1 TRBV10-2 - few 13 CASSPTVNTEAFF TGCGCCAGCAGTCCGACAGTGAACACTGAAGCTTTCTTT
TRBJ2-5 TRBV18 - once 16 CASSPPYLQGVGTQYF TGTGCCAGCTCACCACCTTATTTACAGGGTGTGGGGACCCAGTACTTC
TRBJ1-2 TRBV7-9 TRBD1 - 15 CASRQGQGQGRGYTF TGTGCCAGCAGACAAGGACAGGGTCAAGGGCGAGGCTACACCTTC
TRBJ1-1 TRBV5-1 - - 15 CASSSYQGENTEAFF TGCGCCAGCAGCTCCTACCAGGGAGAGAACACTGAAGCTTTCTTT